This TCR beta chain was captured in a study of CXCR3 chemokines and chemotherapy response in bladder cancer (dated by TCRdb to 2022 to 2024). General notes on the study: The study examined whether intratumoral CXCR3 chemokine system activity predicted chemotherapy response in human bladder cancer.

Notes on this clonotype: Its antigen remains undetermined. Base qualities are not recorded, but no much larger clone differs from it by a single base.

Library preparation used PCR. These reads were obtained on an Illumina HiSeq 2500. Through fastp at Q25 and MiXCR, TCRdb rebuilt clones from the public reads, retaining in-frame beta chains. Each entry is one CDR3 protein sequence, shown with its most common DNA and genes. The sample table records 8,100 or so distinct CDR3 sequences; around an eighth of these occur just once. The ten top clones hold 16% of the sample. The CDR3 runs 14 residues from the cysteine to the phenylalanine. Left in the record is the CDR3 DNA by itself, 42 bases read in frame from the first base. Cut back by 6 bases and 1 base, the V and J ends lie 13 bases apart. The germline V gene encodes CDR1 MNHEY and CDR2 SMNVEV (reference sequence).

The specimen was collected from a patient whose treatment included neoadjuvant chemotherapy. The receptor chain draws on TRBV27 and TRBJ2-7, with the D call tentatively TRBD1 or TRBD2, each fitting 5 bases. The origin of this receptor is a human donor with bladder cancer that responded to neoadjuvant chemotherapy. The CDR3 protein is CASSYRDGSYEQYF. The DNA is TGTGCCAGCAGCTACCGGGACGGTTCCTACGAGCAGTACTTC.